Given below is one TCR beta chain in context. Some clones are missing from TCRdb's copy, which holds only in-frame ones; the method was immunoSEQ multiplex PCR. This repertoire shows roughly 700,000 clones, around 87% found once; its top ten account for 0.01%. The source of the sample is a study of shared T cell receptors in the human thymus. These data also formed part of another study, on human thymus T cells. Turning to that study: Infants served as donors; they were healthy and Finnish and were having corrective surgery for congenital heart defects. Thymic samples were excised during corrective heart operations. Thymic and blood repertoires appeared to carry a bias in their V and J gene usage. Highly overlapping thymic repertoires among unrelated individuals were reported in related research.

This TCR was sampled from a boy younger than two with a congenital heart defect. Material for sequencing was thymocytes.

The CDR3: CASSSGQSSGANVLTF. In DNA form, the CDR3 reads TGTGCCAGCAGCTCTGGACAGAGCTCTGGGGCCAACGTCCTGACTTTC. This rearrangement joins TRBV9 to TRBJ2-6, with D possibly TRBD1 on 6 matching bases. CDR1 SGDLS and CDR2 YYNGEE come from the germline V gene. The CDR3 loop spans 16 amino acids. The V end was cut by 4 bases, the J end by 0 bases, with 11 bases between.